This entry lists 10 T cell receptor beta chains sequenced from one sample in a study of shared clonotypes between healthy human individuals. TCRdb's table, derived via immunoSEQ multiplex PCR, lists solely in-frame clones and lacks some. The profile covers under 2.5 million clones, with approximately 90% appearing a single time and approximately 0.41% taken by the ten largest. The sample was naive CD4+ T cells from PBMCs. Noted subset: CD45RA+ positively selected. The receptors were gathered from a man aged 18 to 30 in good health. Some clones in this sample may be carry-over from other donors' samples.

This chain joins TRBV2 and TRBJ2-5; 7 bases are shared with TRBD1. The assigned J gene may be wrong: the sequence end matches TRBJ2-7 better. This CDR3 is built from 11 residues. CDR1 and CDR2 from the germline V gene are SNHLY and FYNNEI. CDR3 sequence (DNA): TGTGCCAGCAGGACAGGGTTCGAGCAGTACTTC. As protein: CASRTGFEQYF.

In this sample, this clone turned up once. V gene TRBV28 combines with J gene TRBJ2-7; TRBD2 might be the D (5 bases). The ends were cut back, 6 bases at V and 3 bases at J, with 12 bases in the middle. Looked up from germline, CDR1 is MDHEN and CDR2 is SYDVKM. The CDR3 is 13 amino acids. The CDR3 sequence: CASSPGLFYEQYF. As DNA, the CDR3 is TGTGCCAGCAGCCCCGGACTCTTCTACGAGCAGTACTTC.

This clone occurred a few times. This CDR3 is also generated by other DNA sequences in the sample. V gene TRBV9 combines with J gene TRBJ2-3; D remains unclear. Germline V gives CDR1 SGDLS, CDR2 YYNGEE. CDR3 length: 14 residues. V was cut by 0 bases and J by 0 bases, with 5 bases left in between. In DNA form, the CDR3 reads TGTGCCAGCAGCGTAGCGTCTAGCACAGATACGCAGTATTTT. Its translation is CASSVASSTDTQYF.

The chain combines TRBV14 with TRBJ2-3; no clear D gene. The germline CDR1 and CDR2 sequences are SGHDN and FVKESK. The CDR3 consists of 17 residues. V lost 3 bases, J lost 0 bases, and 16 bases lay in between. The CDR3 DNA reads TGTGCCAGCAGCCAGGCTAATGGGTGGAGCAGCACAGATACGCAGTATTTT. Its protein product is CASSQANGWSSTDTQYF.

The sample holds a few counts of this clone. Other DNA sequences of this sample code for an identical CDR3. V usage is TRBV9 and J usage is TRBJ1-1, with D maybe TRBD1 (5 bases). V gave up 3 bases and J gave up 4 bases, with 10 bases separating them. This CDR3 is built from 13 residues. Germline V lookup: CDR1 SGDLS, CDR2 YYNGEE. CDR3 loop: CASSAQGTTEAFF. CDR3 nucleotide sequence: TGTGCCAGCAGCGCTCAGGGAACCACTGAAGCTTTCTTT.

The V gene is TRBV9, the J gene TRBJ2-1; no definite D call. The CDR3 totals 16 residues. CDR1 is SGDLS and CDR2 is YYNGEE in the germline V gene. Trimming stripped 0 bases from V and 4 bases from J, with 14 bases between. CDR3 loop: CASSVVGGMEYNEQFF. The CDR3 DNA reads TGTGCCAGCAGCGTAGTTGGCGGAATGGAATACAATGAGCAGTTCTTC.

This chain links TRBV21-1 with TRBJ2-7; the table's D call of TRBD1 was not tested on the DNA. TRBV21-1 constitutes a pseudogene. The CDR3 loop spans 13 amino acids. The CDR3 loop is CASSKHSLYEQYF. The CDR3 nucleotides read TGTGCCAGCAGCAAACACAGCCTCTACGAGCAGTACTTC.

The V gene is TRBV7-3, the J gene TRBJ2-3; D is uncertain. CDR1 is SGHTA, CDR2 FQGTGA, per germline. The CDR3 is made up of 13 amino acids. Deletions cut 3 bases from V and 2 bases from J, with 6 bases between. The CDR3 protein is CASSFLTTDTQYF. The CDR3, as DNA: TGTGCCAGCAGCTTTCTCACCACAGATACGCAGTATTTT. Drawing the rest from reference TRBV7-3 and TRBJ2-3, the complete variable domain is GAGVSQTPSNKVTEKGKYVELRCDPISGHTALYWYRQSLGQGPEFLIYFQGTGAADDSGLPNDRFFAVRPEGSVSTLKIQRTERGDSAVYLCASSFLTTDTQYFGPGTRLTVL.

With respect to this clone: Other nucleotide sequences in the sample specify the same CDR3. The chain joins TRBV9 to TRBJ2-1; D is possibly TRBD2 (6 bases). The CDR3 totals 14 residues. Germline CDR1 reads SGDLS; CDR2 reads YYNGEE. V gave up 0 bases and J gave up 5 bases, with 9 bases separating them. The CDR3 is CASSVAPSDNEQFF. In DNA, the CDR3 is TGTGCCAGCAGCGTAGCTCCTAGCGACAATGAGCAGTTCTTC.

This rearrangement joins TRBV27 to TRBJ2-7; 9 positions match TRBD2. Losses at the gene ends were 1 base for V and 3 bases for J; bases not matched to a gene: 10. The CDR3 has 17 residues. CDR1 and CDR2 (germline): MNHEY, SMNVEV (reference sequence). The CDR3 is CASSLLTVSGSLYEQYF. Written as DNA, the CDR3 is TGTGCCAGCAGTTTATTAACGGTTAGCGGGAGTCTCTACGAGCAGTACTTC.